The sequence of this T cell receptor (beta chain) was determined in a study of T cell responses to AZD1222 COVID-19 vaccine. Study results and limitations: Only six individuals given AZD1222 were seropositive at baseline.

The method was immunoSEQ multiplex PCR; TCRdb's version includes in-frame clones alone and lacks a portion of them. Of approximately 110,000 clones in the sample, 89% were seen once. Second doses were pooled across both intervals (about 4 or about 12 weeks). The CDR3 runs to 14 residues. V lost 6 bases and J lost 8, with 19 bases in between. Germline loops: CDR1 MNHEY, CDR2 SVGAGI. About this clone itself: The antigen is not known.

The clonotype comes from an adult who received the AZD1222 COVID-19 vaccine. The input for sequencing was peripheral blood, taken 28 days after the second AZD1222 dose. The chain is built from TRBV6-5 and TRBJ1-2; a possible D gene is TRBD1 (6 bases). The CDR3 loop reads CASRLRRGSDGYTF. DNA of the CDR3: TGTGCCAGCAGATTGAGGAGGGGGTCGGACGGCTACACCTTC.